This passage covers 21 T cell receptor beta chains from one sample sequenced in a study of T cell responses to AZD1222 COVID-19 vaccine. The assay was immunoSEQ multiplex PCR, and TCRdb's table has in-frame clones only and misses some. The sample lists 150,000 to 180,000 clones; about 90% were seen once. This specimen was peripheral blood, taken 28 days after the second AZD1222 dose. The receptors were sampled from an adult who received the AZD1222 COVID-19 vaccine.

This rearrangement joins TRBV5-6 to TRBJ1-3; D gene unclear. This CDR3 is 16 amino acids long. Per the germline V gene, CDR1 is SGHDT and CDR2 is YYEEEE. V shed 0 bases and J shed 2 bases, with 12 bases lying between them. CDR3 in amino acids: CASSLAGLGTGNTIYF. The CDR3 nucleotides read TGTGCCAGCAGCTTGGCTGGCCTTGGCACTGGAAACACCATATATTTT.

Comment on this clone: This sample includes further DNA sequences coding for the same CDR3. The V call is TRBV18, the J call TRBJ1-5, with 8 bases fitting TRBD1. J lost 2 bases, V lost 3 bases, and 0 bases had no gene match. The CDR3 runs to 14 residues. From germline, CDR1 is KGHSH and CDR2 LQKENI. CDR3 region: CASSPGQGNQPQHF. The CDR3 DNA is TGTGCCAGCTCACCGGGACAGGGCAATCAGCCCCAGCATTTT.

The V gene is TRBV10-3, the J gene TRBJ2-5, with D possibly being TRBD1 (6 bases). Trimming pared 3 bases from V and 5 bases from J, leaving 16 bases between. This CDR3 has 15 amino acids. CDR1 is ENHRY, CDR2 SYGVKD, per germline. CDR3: CAISEVQGQAETQYF. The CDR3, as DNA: TGTGCCATCAGTGAAGTTCAGGGACAAGCGGAGACCCAGTACTTC.

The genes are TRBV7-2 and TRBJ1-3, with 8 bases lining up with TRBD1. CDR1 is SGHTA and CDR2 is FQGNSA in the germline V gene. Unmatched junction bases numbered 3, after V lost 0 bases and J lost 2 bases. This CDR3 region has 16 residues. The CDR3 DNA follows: TGTGCCAGCAGCTTAGCAGCGACAGGGGCTGGAAACACCATATATTTT. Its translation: CASSLAATGAGNTIYF.

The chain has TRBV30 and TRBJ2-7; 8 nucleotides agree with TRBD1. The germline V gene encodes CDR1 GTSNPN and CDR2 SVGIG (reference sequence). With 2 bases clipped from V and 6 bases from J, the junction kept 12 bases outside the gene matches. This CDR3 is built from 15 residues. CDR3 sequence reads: CAWSPDPGQGREQYF. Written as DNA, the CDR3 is TGTGCCTGGAGTCCCGACCCTGGACAGGGACGCGAGCAGTACTTC.

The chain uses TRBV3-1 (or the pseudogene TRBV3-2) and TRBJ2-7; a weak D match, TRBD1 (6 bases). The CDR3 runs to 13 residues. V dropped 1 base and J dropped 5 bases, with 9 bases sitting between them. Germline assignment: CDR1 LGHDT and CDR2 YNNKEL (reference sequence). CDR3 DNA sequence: TGTGCCAGCAGCCAAGCCAGGGGCCACGAGCAGTACTTC. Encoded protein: CASSQARGHEQYF.

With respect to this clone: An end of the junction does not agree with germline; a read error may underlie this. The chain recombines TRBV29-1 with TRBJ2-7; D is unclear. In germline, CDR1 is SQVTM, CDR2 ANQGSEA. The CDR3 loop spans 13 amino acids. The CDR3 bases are TGCAGCGTCGAAGGTCAGAGCTCCTACGAGCAGTACTTC. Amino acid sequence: CSVEGQSSYEQYF.

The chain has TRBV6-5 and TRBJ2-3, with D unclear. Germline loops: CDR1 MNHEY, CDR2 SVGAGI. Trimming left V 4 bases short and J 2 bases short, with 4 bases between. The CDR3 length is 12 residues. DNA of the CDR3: TGTGCCAGCAGTTCATACACAGATACGCAGTATTTT. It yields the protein CASSSYTDTQYF.

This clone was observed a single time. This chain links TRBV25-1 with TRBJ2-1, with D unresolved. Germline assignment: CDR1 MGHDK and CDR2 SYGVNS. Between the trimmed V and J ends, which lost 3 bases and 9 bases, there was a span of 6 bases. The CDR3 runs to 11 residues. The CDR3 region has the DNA TGTGCCAGCAGTGACTTCGGTGAGCAGTTCTTC. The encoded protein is CASSDFGEQFF.

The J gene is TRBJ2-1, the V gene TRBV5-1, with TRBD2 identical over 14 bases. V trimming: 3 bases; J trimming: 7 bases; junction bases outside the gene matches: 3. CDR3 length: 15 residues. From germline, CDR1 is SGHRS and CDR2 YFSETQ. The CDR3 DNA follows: TGCGCCAGCAGCTCGGGACTAGCGGGAGCTAATGAGCAGTTCTTC. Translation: CASSSGLAGANEQFF. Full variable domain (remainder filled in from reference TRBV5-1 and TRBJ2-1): KAGVTQTPRYLIKTRGQQVTLSCSPISGHRSVSWYQQTPGQGLQFLFEYFSETQRNKGNFPGRFSGRQFSNSRSEMNVSTLELGDSALYLCASSSGLAGANEQFFGPGTRLTVL.

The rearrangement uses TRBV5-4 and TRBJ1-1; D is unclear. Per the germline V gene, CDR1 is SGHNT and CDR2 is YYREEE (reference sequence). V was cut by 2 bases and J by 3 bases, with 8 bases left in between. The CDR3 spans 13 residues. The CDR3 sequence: CASSLSSDTEAFF. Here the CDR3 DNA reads TGTGCCAGCAGCTTATCAAGCGACACTGAAGCTTTCTTT.

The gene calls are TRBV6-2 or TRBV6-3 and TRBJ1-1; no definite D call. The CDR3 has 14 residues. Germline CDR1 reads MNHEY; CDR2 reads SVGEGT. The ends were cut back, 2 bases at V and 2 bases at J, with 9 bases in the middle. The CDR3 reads CASSYDVGNTEAFF. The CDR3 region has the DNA TGTGCCAGCAGTTACGACGTGGGCAACACTGAAGCTTTCTTT.

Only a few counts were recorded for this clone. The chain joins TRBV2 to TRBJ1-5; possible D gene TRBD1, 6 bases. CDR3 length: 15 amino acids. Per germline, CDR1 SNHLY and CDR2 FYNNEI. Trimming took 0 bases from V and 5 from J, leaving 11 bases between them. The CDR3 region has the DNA TGTGCCAGCAGTGAAGCCAGGGGATGGGATCAGCCCCAGCATTTT. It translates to CASSEARGWDQPQHF.

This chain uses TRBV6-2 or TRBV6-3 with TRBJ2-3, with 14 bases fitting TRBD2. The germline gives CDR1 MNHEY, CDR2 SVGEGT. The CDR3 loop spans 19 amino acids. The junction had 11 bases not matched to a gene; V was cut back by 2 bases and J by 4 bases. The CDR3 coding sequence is TGTGCCAGCAGTTACCAAAACACCGGGACTAGCGGGAGATCAGATACGCAGTATTTT. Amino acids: CASSYQNTGTSGRSDTQYF.

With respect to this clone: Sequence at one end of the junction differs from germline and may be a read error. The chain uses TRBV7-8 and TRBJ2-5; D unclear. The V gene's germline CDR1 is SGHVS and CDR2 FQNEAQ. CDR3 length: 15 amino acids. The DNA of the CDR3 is TGTGCCGGCAGCTTATTCCGGCGGACCCAAGAGACCCAGTACTTC. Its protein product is CAGSLFRRTQETQYF.

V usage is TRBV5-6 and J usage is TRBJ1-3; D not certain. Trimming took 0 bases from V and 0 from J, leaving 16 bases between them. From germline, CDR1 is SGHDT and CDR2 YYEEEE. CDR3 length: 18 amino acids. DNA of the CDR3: TGTGCCAGCAGCTTGGGAAAAGGCAGAGGGAACTCTGGAAACACCATATATTTT. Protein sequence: CASSLGKGRGNSGNTIYF.

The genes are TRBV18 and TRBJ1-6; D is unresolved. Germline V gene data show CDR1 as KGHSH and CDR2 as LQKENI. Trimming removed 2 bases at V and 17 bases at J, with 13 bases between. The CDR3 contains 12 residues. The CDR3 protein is CASSPDTDSIHF. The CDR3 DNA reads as TGTGCCAGCTCACCAGACACGGATTCCATCCACTTT.

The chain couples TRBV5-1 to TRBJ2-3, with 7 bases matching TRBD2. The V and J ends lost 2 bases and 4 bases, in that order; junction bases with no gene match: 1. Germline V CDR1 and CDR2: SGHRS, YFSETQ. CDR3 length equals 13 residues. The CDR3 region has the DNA TGCGCCAGCAGCTTTGGGGGGGCAGATACGCAGTATTTT. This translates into CASSFGGADTQYF. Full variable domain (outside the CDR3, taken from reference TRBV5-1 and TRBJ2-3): KAGVTQTPRYLIKTRGQQVTLSCSPISGHRSVSWYQQTPGQGLQFLFEYFSETQRNKGNFPGRFSGRQFSNSRSEMNVSTLELGDSALYLCASSFGGADTQYFGPGTRLTVL.

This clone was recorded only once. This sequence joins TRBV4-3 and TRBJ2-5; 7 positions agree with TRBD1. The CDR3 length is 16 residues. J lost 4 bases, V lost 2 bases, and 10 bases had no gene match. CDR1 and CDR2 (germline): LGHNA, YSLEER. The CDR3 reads CASSQNLGAGGETQYF. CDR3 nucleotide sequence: TGCGCCAGCAGCCAAAATCTCGGGGCAGGGGGAGAGACCCAGTACTTC.

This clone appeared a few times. The CDR3 loop is CSASRNNEQFF. DNA for the CDR3: TGCAGTGCCTCCCGGAACAATGAGCAGTTCTTC. The V call is TRBV20-1, the J call TRBJ2-1; D is ambiguous. V was trimmed by 6 bases and J by 5 bases, leaving 8 bases between them. In germline, CDR1 is DFQATT, CDR2 SNEGSKA (reference sequence). The CDR3 has 11 residues.

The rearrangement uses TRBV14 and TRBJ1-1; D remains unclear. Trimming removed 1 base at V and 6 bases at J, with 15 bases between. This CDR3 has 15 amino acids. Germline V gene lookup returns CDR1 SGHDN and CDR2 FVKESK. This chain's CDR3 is CASSQGQGRRAEAFF. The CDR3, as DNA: TGTGCCAGCAGCCAAGGGCAAGGAAGGAGGGCTGAAGCTTTCTTT.